These 25 T cell receptor beta chains were sequenced from one sample in a study of control samples from healthy donors and cancer patients. Assay used: immunoSEQ multiplex PCR; TCRdb lists only in-frame clones, some missing. This table has about 130,000 clones, roughly 89% appearing once. The sequenced sample was blood. The receptor set was obtained from a young man in good health.

In its sample, this clone was seen once. The rearrangement links TRBV11-2 to TRBJ1-1; D perhaps matches TRBD1 (6 bases). This CDR3 region has 16 residues. V lost 2 bases and J 2 bases, leaving 15 bases between the germline ends. CDR1 is SGHAT and CDR2 is FQNNGV in the germline V gene. The CDR3 DNA reads TGTGCCAGCAGCTTATGGGGTGGGGGGCTTAACACTGAAGCTTTCTTT. It translates to CASSLWGGGLNTEAFF.

The chain recombines TRBV30 with TRBJ1-6, with D unresolved. V was trimmed by 3 bases and J by 7 bases, leaving 13 bases between them. The CDR3 is made up of 14 amino acids. Per germline, CDR1 GTSNPN and CDR2 SVGIG (reference sequence). The CDR3 nucleotides read TGTGCCTGGAGGGCCGGAGCGGGGAATTCACCCCTCCACTTT. It encodes CAWRAGAGNSPLHF.

J is TRBJ2-5 and V is TRBV10-1, with 10 bases identical to TRBD2. CDR1 and CDR2 (germline): WNHNN, SYGVQD (reference sequence). V lost 8 bases and J lost 2; bases outside the gene matches: 5. This CDR3 comprises 14 residues. The CDR3 nucleotides are TGCGCCAGCTCTAGGACTAGCGGACAAGAGACCCAGTACTTC. It specifies CASSRTSGQETQYF.

The J gene is TRBJ1-1, the V gene TRBV27; D unclear. V dropped 1 base and J dropped 1 base, with 7 bases sitting between them. The germline gives CDR1 MNHEY, CDR2 SMNVEV (reference sequence). This CDR3 region has 14 residues. The CDR3 sequence: CASSLLGGNTEAFF. CDR3 in DNA: TGTGCCAGCAGTTTATTGGGAGGGAACACTGAAGCTTTCTTT.

The V call is TRBV28, the J call TRBJ1-5; possible D gene TRBD1, 6 bases. CDR3 length equals 14 residues. V was clipped by 2 bases and J by 5 bases, with 10 bases between them. The germline CDR1 and CDR2 sequences are MDHEN and SYDVKM. The CDR3 DNA reads as TGTGCCAGCAGTTTAGAACAGGGCCATCAGCCCCAGCATTTT. This translates into CASSLEQGHQPQHF.

The rearrangement joins TRBV25-1 to TRBJ2-3; possibly TRBD2 for D (6 bases). In germline, CDR1 is MGHDK, CDR2 SYGVNS. The CDR3 covers 14 residues. Trimming shortened V by 2 bases and J by 7 bases, and 13 bases separated the two germline ends. The CDR3 is CASSEHAGTYTQYF. The CDR3 DNA follows: TGTGCCAGCAGTGAACACGCGGGGACCTATACGCAGTATTTT.

The chain joins TRBV6-5 to TRBJ1-3, with D uncertain. Germline V lookup: CDR1 MNHEY, CDR2 SVGAGI. The CDR3 has 14 amino acids. The germline V and J ends were trimmed by 7 bases and 0 bases, with 10 bases remaining between them. The CDR3 sequence: CASTSGPSGNTIYF. CDR3 coding DNA: TGTGCCAGCACCTCAGGTCCCTCTGGAAACACCATATATTTT.

This clone has a single count. The chain employs TRBV5-1 and TRBJ1-1, with D unresolved. The CDR3 is 14 amino acids. Between the trimmed V and J ends, which lost 0 bases and 5 bases, there was a span of 11 bases. Per the germline V gene, CDR1 is SGHRS and CDR2 is YFSETQ. CDR3: CASSLGSYETEAFF. The CDR3 bases are TGCGCCAGCAGCTTGGGGAGCTACGAAACTGAAGCTTTCTTT.

CDR3 region: CASSGPGVREAFF. The CDR3 DNA reads TGTGCCAGCAGTGGCCCAGGGGTTCGTGAGGCTTTCTTT. This chain uses TRBV28 with TRBJ1-1; D is possibly TRBD1 (6 bases). This CDR3 has 13 amino acids. Trimming left V 5 bases short and J 11 bases short, with 18 bases between. Per the germline V gene, CDR1 is MDHEN and CDR2 is SYDVKM. Supplemented by reference TRBV28 and TRBJ1-1, the full variable domain reads DVKVTQSSRYLVKRTGEKVFLECVQDMDHENMFWYRQDPGLGLRLIYFSYDVKMKEKGDIPEGYSVSREKKERFSLILESASTNQTSMYLCASSGPGVREAFFGQGTRLTVV.

The V and J genes are TRBV5-1 and TRBJ2-3, with 7 bases identical to TRBD2. In germline, CDR1 is SGHRS, CDR2 YFSETQ. The CDR3 length is 15 residues. V trimming: 4 bases; J trimming: 0 bases; junction bases outside the gene matches: 5. The CDR3 coding sequence is TGCGCCAGCAGCAAAAGCGGGGCTAGCACAGATACGCAGTATTTT. It encodes CASSKSGASTDTQYF. The variable domain in full, completed from reference TRBV5-1 and TRBJ2-3, reads KAGVTQTPRYLIKTRGQQVTLSCSPISGHRSVSWYQQTPGQGLQFLFEYFSETQRNKGNFPGRFSGRQFSNSRSEMNVSTLELGDSALYLCASSKSGASTDTQYFGPGTRLTVL.

V is TRBV9 and J is TRBJ2-1, with D tentatively TRBD2 (6 bases). This CDR3 has 16 residues. The V gene lost 4 bases and the J gene lost 6 bases, with 20 bases spanning the gap. Germline CDR1 SGDLS, CDR2 YYNGEE. For the CDR3, the DNA is TGTGCCAGCAGCCCCCGACTAGTAGGGTTTGGCAATGAGCAGTTCTTC. Encoded protein: CASSPRLVGFGNEQFF. Full variable domain (remainder filled in from reference TRBV9 and TRBJ2-1): DSGVTQTPKHLITATGQRVTLRCSPRSGDLSVYWYQQSLDQGLQFLIQYYNGEERAKGNILERFSAQQFPDLHSELNLSSLELGDSALYFCASSPRLVGFGNEQFFGPGTRLTVL.

The chain joins TRBV30 to TRBJ2-1; either TRBD1 or TRBD2 may supply D (6 bases each). Germline V lookup: CDR1 GTSNPN, CDR2 SVGIG (reference sequence). This CDR3 has 13 residues. V lost 0 bases to trimming and J lost 4 bases, with 7 bases between them. The CDR3 loop is CAWSVGGYNEQFF. CDR3 nucleotide sequence: TGTGCCTGGAGTGTAGGGGGGTACAATGAGCAGTTCTTC.

The V and J genes are TRBV11-2 and TRBJ2-7; 8 bases are a match to TRBD1. The CDR3 runs 14 residues. CDR1 and CDR2 (germline): SGHAT, FQNNGV. Germline trimming cut 5 bases from V and 6 bases from J; bases unmatched to any gene: 9. The CDR3 DNA is TGTGCCAGCAGCCTGGGACAGGAGGGGGCCGAGCAGTACTTC. Translation gives CASSLGQEGAEQYF.

The count of this clone is one. The chain couples TRBV19 to TRBJ1-4, with D unclear. V lost 5 bases to trimming and J lost 4 bases, with 11 bases between them. The CDR3 is 14 residues long. The germline V gene has CDR1 LNHDA and CDR2 SQIVND (reference sequence). The DNA of the CDR3 is TGTGCCAGTAGTTTTTACGGGAATAATGAAAAACTGTTTTTT. Amino acids: CASSFYGNNEKLFF.

The rearrangement links TRBV11-2 to TRBJ2-1; the D is unclear. CDR3 length: 17 amino acids. Germline loops: CDR1 SGHAT, CDR2 FQNNGV. V dropped 2 bases and J dropped 0 bases, with 14 bases sitting between them. The chain's CDR3 is CASSLWASHSSYNEQFF. The CDR3 DNA is TGTGCCAGCAGCTTATGGGCCTCCCATAGCTCCTACAATGAGCAGTTCTTC.

The J gene is TRBJ1-4, the V gene TRBV18; no definite D call. Looked up from germline, CDR1 is KGHSH and CDR2 is LQKENI. Trimming removed 3 bases at V and 6 bases at J, with 8 bases between. The CDR3 runs 13 residues. CDR3: CASSPNRDEKLFF. The DNA for the CDR3 is TGTGCCAGCTCACCCAACAGAGATGAAAAACTGTTTTTT.

The gene calls are TRBV29-1 and TRBJ2-7; no clear D gene. This CDR3 has 12 amino acids. Germline V gene lookup returns CDR1 SQVTM and CDR2 ANQGSEA. The V end lost 1 base, the J end lost 8 bases, and 12 bases lay between the germline ends. Here the CDR3 DNA reads TGCAGCGTTGAAGTTACCCGATCTCAGCAGTACTTC. It translates to CSVEVTRSQQYF.

The chain uses TRBV6-5 and TRBJ2-7, with 8 bases fitting TRBD1. This CDR3 contains 13 residues. V lost 5 bases and J lost 4; bases outside the gene matches: 4. Germline values: CDR1 MNHEY, CDR2 SVGAGI. DNA for the CDR3: TGTGCCAGCAGTACCCGGACAGGGTACGAGCAGTACTTC. Encoded protein: CASSTRTGYEQYF.

J is TRBJ2-7 and V is TRBV6-1; tentative D call: TRBD1 (5 bases). Trimming left V 0 bases short and J 4 bases short, with 7 bases between. The CDR3 spans 13 residues. Per germline, CDR1 MNHNS and CDR2 SASEGT. DNA of the CDR3: TGTGCCAGCAGTGAAGCGCGACAGTACGAGCAGTACTTC. Its protein is CASSEARQYEQYF.

The chain's CDR3 is CASSLLAGAPNEQFF. The CDR3, as DNA: TGCGCCAGCAGCTTGCTAGCGGGGGCACCCAATGAGCAGTTCTTC. The chain combines TRBV5-1 with TRBJ2-1, with TRBD2 identical over 10 bases. V lost 1 base to trimming and J lost 6 bases; unmatched junction nucleotides: 4. The CDR3 loop spans 15 amino acids. Germline CDR1 and CDR2: SGHRS and YFSETQ.

This chain links TRBV7-9 with TRBJ2-6; tentatively, D is TRBD2 (5 bases). CDR1 is SEHNR, CDR2 FQNEAQ, per germline (reference sequence). The CDR3 runs 16 residues. With 6 bases removed from V and 1 base from J, the gap between germline ends came to 13 bases. CDR3 sequence reads: CASRRDAGSGANVLTF. CDR3 in DNA: TGTGCCAGCAGGAGGGATGCAGGATCTGGGGCCAACGTCCTGACTTTC.

V usage is TRBV5-3 and J usage is TRBJ1-4, with a tentative D call TRBD1 (5 bases). TRBV5-3 is annotated as an ORF whose role is uncertain. This CDR3 region has 15 residues. V was cut by 1 base and J by 5 bases, with 12 bases left in between. CDR3 protein: CARSLRSHRNEKLFF. Written as DNA, the CDR3 is TGTGCCAGAAGCTTGAGGAGTCACAGGAATGAAAAACTGTTTTTT.

The chain recombines TRBV7-2 with TRBJ1-1; D possibly corresponds to TRBD1 (5 bases). Trimming cost V 3 bases and J 4 bases, with 9 bases left between them. Germline V gene sequence: CDR1 SGHTA, CDR2 FQGNSA. This CDR3 has 13 amino acids. DNA of the CDR3: TGTGCCAGCAGCTTTGGGGGTAGCACTGAAGCTTTCTTT. This gives the protein CASSFGGSTEAFF. Filled out from reference TRBV7-2 and TRBJ1-1, the complete variable domain reads GAGVSQSPSNKVTEKGKDVELRCDPISGHTALYWYRQSLGQGLEFLIYFQGNSAPDKSGLPSDRFSAERTGGSVSTLTIQRTQQEDSAVYLCASSFGGSTEAFFGQGTRLTVV.

V gene TRBV5-1 combines with J gene TRBJ2-1; 9 bases line up with TRBD2. Germline loops: CDR1 SGHRS, CDR2 YFSETQ. The CDR3 sequence is 15 residues long. The V gene end was trimmed by 4 bases and the J gene end by 5 bases; junction bases not matched to a gene: 7. The CDR3 coding sequence is TGCGCCAGCAGCGCCAGCGGGGGGCCGCACAATGAGCAGTTCTTC. Amino acid sequence: CASSASGGPHNEQFF. The full variable domain, in which reference TRBV5-1 and TRBJ2-1 provide the parts outside the CDR3, is KAGVTQTPRYLIKTRGQQVTLSCSPISGHRSVSWYQQTPGQGLQFLFEYFSETQRNKGNFPGRFSGRQFSNSRSEMNVSTLELGDSALYLCASSASGGPHNEQFFGPGTRLTVL.

This clone was seen more than once but under ten times. V usage is TRBV2 and J usage is TRBJ1-5; D remains ambiguous. Germline loops: CDR1 SNHLY, CDR2 FYNNEI. Trimming left V 6 bases short and J 10 bases short, with 16 bases between. This CDR3 is built from 13 residues. CDR3 nucleotides: TGTGCCAGCAGCTTCGACACCGTGAAACCCCAGCATTTT. Encoded protein: CASSFDTVKPQHF.